This T cell receptor (beta chain) was retrieved from a study of cytotoxic CD8 clonotypes in ibrutinib-treated CLL. Study details: Of a cohort that held around 10 relapsed/refractory and under 16 treatment-naive patients, 17 to 18 were IGHV unmutated.

From germline, CDR1 is LNHNV and CDR2 YYDKDF (reference sequence). This CDR3 region has 15 residues. V shed 9 bases, J shed 0 bases, and the junction held 7 bases outside the gene matches. Data came from immunoSEQ multiplex PCR; TCRdb stores just in-frame clones and leaves some out. The sample consists of 11,000 to 15,000 clones, roughly 50% of them appearing once. The TCR was taken from a human donor with chronic lymphocytic leukemia. The chain combines TRBV15 with TRBJ2-5, with 10 bases aligning to TRBD1. Sequenced material: PBMCs, taken at a roughly 25-month disease-progression time point, from a patient treated with ibrutinib. CDR3 in amino acids: CATTPGQGYQETQYF. The CDR3 nucleotides are TGTGCCACTACACCGGGACAGGGGTACCAAGAGACCCAGTACTTC.